A selection of T cell receptor beta chains follows, all from one sample in a study of blood T cell repertoires in COVID-19. The assay was immunoSEQ multiplex PCR, and TCRdb's table has in-frame clones only and misses some. The top ten hold approximately 18% of the sample, which has some 160,000 clones, about four fifths seen once. Material: peripheral blood. The origin of the receptors is a woman aged 70-85 years who had recovered from COVID-19. Both conserved end residues are part of each CDR3. A D gene is named only where the DNA matches it firmly. The listing skips clone size in some rows; elsewhere it reads once, few, many or a size class.

v_gene	d_gene	abundance	j_gene	CDR3nt	CDR3aa
TRBV4-1	.	once	TRBJ2-1	TGCGCCAGCAGCCAAGAATTGACAGGAGCCTACAATGAGCAGTTCTTC	CASSQELTGAYNEQFF
TRBV9	.	once	TRBJ1-3	TGTGCCAGCAGCGTAGGGGGCAGACCAAGCTCTGGAAACACCATATATTTT	CASSVGGRPSSGNTIYF
TRBV29-1	.	.	TRBJ2-6	TGCAGCGCGACAGGTTGGACCGGGGCCAACGTCCTGACTTTC	CSATGWTGANVLTF
TRBV5-1	TRBD1	once	TRBJ2-7	TGCGCCAGCAGACCGGGACAGGGGGCGGGCGAGCAGTACTTC	CASRPGQGAGEQYF
TRBV29-1	.	.	TRBJ2-7	TGCAGCGTTGAAAAGGGCAGGGGGGTTGGCGAGCAGTACTTC	CSVEKGRGVGEQYF
TRBV4-3	.	.	TRBJ1-3	TGCGCCAGCAGCCAAGACAGAAGTTCTGGAAACACCATATATTTT	CASSQDRSSGNTIYF
TRBV2	.	.	TRBJ1-1	TGTGCCAGCAGAGAACAGGTTTGGGACACTGAAGCTTTCTTT	CASREQVWDTEAFF
TRBV14	.	.	TRBJ2-7	TGTGCCAGCAGCGCCAACCAGGGCCCCTACGAGCAGTACTTC	CASSANQGPYEQYF
TRBV4-1	.	.	TRBJ1-1	TGCGCCAGCAGCCACCCCTTGGCCACTGAAGCTTTCTTT	CASSHPLATEAFF
TRBV4-1	TRBD1	.	TRBJ1-2	TGCGCCAGCAGCCAAGATCGGGACAGATACGGGACCTTC	CASSQDRDRYGTF
TRBV28	.	.	TRBJ1-1	TGTGCCAGCCACCCCCCCGGGACTGAAGCTTTCTTT	CASHPPGTEAFF
TRBV5-5	.	.	TRBJ1-1	TGTGCCAGCAGCTTTCGCGCGGTGAACACTGAAGCTTTCTTT	CASSFRAVNTEAFF
TRBV19	TRBD2	few	TRBJ2-5	TGTGCCAGTAGTGTGGGACTAGCGGGAGAGAAGGGAGAGACCCAGTACTTC	CASSVGLAGEKGETQYF
TRBV3-1/TRBV3-2	.	few	TRBJ1-3	TGTGCCAGCAGCCAACCACCACAGGGCCTGGGCGGAAACACCATATATTTT	CASSQPPQGLGGNTIYF
TRBV20-1	.	.	TRBJ2-2	TGCAGTGCTAGTGGCGGGACCGGGGAGCTGTTTTTT	CSASGGTGELFF
TRBV5-1	TRBD1	.	TRBJ2-3	TGCGCCAGCCAAAGAACCCCCGGGACAGGGAGATTGGCCGGGCGGGGAGGCACAGATACGCAGTATTTT	CASQRTPGTGRLAGRGGTDTQYF
TRBV10-3	.	.	TRBJ1-1	TGTGCCATCAGTCGGACAGAGAACACTGAAGCTTTCTTT	CAISRTENTEAFF
TRBV4-2	TRBD2	many	TRBJ2-3	TGTGCCAGCAGCCCCCGGGTGGGGCTAGCGGGAGAGGGTGACACAGATACGCAGTATTTT	CASSPRVGLAGEGDTDTQYF
TRBV7-2	.	.	TRBJ2-7	TGTGCCAGCAGCTTAATGGCGGCCTACGAGCAGTACTTC	CASSLMAAYEQYF
TRBV2	TRBD1	.	TRBJ1-6	TGTGCCAGCAGGGACAGGGGTAATTCACCCCTCCACTTT	CASRDRGNSPLHF
TRBV3-1/TRBV3-2	TRBD1	.	TRBJ1-1	TGTGCCAGCACCCAGGGGGCGCGTGACACTGAAGCTTTCTTT	CASTQGARDTEAFF
TRBV9	.	.	TRBJ1-3	TGTGCCAGCAGCGTAGATGGACAGAGGACACACACCATATATTTT	CASSVDGQRTHTIYF
TRBV7-2	.	.	TRBJ2-5	TGTGCCAGCAGCTGGACAGAACAAGAGACCCAGTACTTC	CASSWTEQETQYF
TRBV19	.	.	TRBJ2-3	TGTGCCAGTGGATGGGCGTATACGCAGTATTTT	CASGWAYTQYF
TRBV13	TRBD1	.	TRBJ2-7	TGTGCCAGCAGCTTAGACAGGGGGAGTGTTTACGAGCAGTACTTC	CASSLDRGSVYEQYF
TRBV18	.	.	TRBJ2-7	TGTGCCAGCTCGAAGCCAGGGGCGGGCGACTACGAGCAGTACTTC	CASSKPGAGDYEQYF
TRBV11-2	.	.	TRBJ2-2	TGTGCCAGCAGCTTGGCGGGTGGGACCGGGGAGCTGTTTTTT	CASSLAGGTGELFF
TRBV5-1	.	.	TRBJ1-3	TGCGCCAGCAGCTGGGGGACATCCTCTGTTGGAAACACCATATATTTT	CASSWGTSSVGNTIYF
TRBV20-1	.	.	TRBJ2-7	TGCAGTGGAGGGCCAACTGGGGAGCAGTACTTC	CSGGPTGEQYF
TRBV2	TRBD1	.	TRBJ1-3	TGTGCCAGCAGTTCCGGGACAGGGGACACCATATATTTT	CASSSGTGDTIYF
TRBV19	.	.	TRBJ2-5	TGTGCCAGTAGTATAGGGCAGGGGATGGAGACCCAGTACTTC	CASSIGQGMETQYF
TRBV20-1	.	few	TRBJ1-5	TGCAGTGCTAGTAGGTGGGACTTTAGAGGCAATCAGCCCCAGCATTTT	CSASRWDFRGNQPQHF
TRBV3-1/TRBV3-2	TRBD1	once	TRBJ1-2	TGTGCCAGCAGCCGTCAGGGGGCGGGGGGCTACACCTTC	CASSRQGAGGYTF
TRBV7-6	.	.	TRBJ1-2	TGTGCCAGCAGCTTAGGGGGGTCGGAGGGTGGCTACACCTTC	CASSLGGSEGGYTF
TRBV30	TRBD1	.	TRBJ1-6	TGTGCCTGGAGCCACGGGACAGTAAACCTCCTCAATTCACCCCTCCACTTT	CAWSHGTVNLLNSPLHF
TRBV9	.	once	TRBJ2-3	TGTGCCAGCAGCGTAGTTCCCCACACAGATACGCAGTATTTT	CASSVVPHTDTQYF
TRBV12-3/TRBV12-4	.	.	TRBJ1-5	TGTGCCAGCAGTTTGCTGGGGGGTCAGCCCCAGCATTTT	CASSLLGGQPQHF
TRBV28	.	.	TRBJ2-1	TGTGCCAGCGGTCAAACAGGGATCCAGTTCTTC	CASGQTGIQFF
TRBV18	TRBD1	.	TRBJ1-4	TGTGCCAGCTCACCGGCGGACAGGTCAAATGAAAAACTGTTTTTT	CASSPADRSNEKLFF
TRBV5-4	.	.	TRBJ2-5	TGTGCCAGCAGCTGGAGGAGGGAGACCCAGTACTTC	CASSWRRETQYF
TRBV29-1	TRBD1	.	TRBJ1-1	TGCAGCGTTGGCAGGGGGCGCAGGGAGGAGACTGAAGCTTTCTTT	CSVGRGRREETEAFF
TRBV24-1	TRBD1	.	TRBJ1-2	TGTGCCACCAGTGACAAACTGATTGGGACAGGGATCTATGGCTACACCTTC	CATSDKLIGTGIYGYTF
TRBV5-4	.	.	TRBJ1-3	TGTGCCAGCAGCCCCAATGGAGGGGCCGGAAACACCATATATTTT	CASSPNGGAGNTIYF
TRBV11-3	TRBD1	.	TRBJ2-1	TGTGCCAGCAGCTTAGAGGGGACAGGGGGCGAGCAGTTCTTC	CASSLEGTGGEQFF
TRBV19	TRBD1	.	TRBJ2-5	TGTGCCAGTAGGGGCAGGGGGCAAGAGACCCAGTACTTC	CASRGRGQETQYF
TRBV5-1	.	.	TRBJ1-1	TGCGCCAGCAGCTTGGCCAGCATTTCCAGACCGGTTGAGAGGGCTTTCTTT	CASSLASISRPVERAFF
TRBV11-2	.	.	TRBJ1-2	TGTGCCAGCAGCTTATTTGGGCAGGGGGGCTACACCTTC	CASSLFGQGGYTF